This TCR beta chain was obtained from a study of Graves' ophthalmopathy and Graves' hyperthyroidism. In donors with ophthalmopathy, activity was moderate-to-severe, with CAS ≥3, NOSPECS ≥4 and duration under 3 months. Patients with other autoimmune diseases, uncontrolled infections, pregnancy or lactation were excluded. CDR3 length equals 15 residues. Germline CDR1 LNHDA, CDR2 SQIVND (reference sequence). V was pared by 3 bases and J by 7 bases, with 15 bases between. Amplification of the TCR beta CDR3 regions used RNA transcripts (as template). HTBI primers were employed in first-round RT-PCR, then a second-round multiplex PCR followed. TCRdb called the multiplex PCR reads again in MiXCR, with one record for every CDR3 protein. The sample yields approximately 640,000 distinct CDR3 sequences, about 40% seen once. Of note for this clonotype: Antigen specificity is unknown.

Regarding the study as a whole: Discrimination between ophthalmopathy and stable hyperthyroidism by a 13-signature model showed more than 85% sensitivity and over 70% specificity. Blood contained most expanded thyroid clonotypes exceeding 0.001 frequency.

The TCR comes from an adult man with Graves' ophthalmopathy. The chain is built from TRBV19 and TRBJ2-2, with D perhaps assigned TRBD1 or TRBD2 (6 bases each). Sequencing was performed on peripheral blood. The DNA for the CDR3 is TGTGCCAGTAGTATTCACGGGGGCGGGAACGGGGAGCTGTTTTTT. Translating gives CASSIHGGGNGELFF. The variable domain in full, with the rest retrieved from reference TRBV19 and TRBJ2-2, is DGGITQSPKYLFRKEGQNVTLSCEQNLNHDAMYWYRQDPGQGLRLIYYSQIVNDFQKGDIAEGYSVSREKKESFPLTVTSAQKNPTAFYLCASSIHGGGNGELFFGEGSRLTVL.